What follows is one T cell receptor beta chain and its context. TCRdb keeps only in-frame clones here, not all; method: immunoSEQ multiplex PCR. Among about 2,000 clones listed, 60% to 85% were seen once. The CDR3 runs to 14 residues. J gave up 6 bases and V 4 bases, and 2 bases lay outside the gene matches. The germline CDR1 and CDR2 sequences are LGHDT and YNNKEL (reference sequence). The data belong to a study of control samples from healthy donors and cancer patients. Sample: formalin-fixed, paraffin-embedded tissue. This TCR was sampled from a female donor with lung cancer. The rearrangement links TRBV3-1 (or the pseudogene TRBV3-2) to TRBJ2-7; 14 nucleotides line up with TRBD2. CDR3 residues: CASSPGLAGVEQYF. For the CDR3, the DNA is TGTGCCAGCAGCCCGGGACTAGCGGGAGTCGAGCAGTACTTC.